These 14 T cell receptor beta chains originate from one sample sequenced in a study of PD-1 blockade in classical Hodgkin lymphoma (TCRdb year 2020). The library was built by means of the immunoSEQ multiplex PCR assay. TCRdb provides this immuneACCESS table in a form limited to in-frame rearrangements. Some clones are lacking; in checked studies, under half of them reflect an unresolved V gene, and why the rest are absent is not known. This sample is represented by approximately 65,000 clones; just over 90% of them were singletons. Of the sample, more than 7.5% falls within the top ten clones. The label giving this sample's time point can be read as: cycle 4 day 1 (C4D1), after 6 weeks of nivolumab. Every trial patient had relapsed following autologous stem cell transplantation, and prior brentuximab vedotin exposure was what differed among cohorts A, B and C. Sequencing used peripheral blood mononuclear cells (PBMCs), obtained before the fourth cycle of nivolumab. The receptors originated from a human donor with classical Hodgkin lymphoma.

The chain is built from TRBV7-9 and TRBJ2-7, with 7 nucleotides matching TRBD2. The CDR3 contains 13 residues. Germline V lookup: CDR1 SEHNR, CDR2 FQNEAQ (reference sequence). The V gene end was trimmed by 3 bases and the J gene end by 6 bases; junction bases not matched to a gene: 5. The chain's CDR3 is CASSFGGSGEQYF. CDR3 in DNA: TGTGCCAGCAGCTTTGGCGGGAGTGGCGAGCAGTACTTC.

The chain couples TRBV9 to TRBJ2-1, with a tentative D call TRBD1 (9 bases). Looked up from germline, CDR1 is SGDLS and CDR2 is YYNGEE. Trimming removed 3 bases from V and 4 bases from J, with 17 bases in between. The CDR3 runs 16 residues. The CDR3 sequence is CASSAVSGTGYNEQFF. CDR3 sequence (DNA): TGTGCCAGCAGCGCGGTTAGCGGGACAGGGTACAATGAGCAGTTCTTC.

This clone was observed a single time. This rearrangement joins TRBV27 to TRBJ2-2; D is unclear. Germline CDR1 reads MNHEY; CDR2 reads SMNVEV (reference sequence). This CDR3 spans 13 amino acids. Trimming took off 3 bases at V and 7 bases at J, with 9 bases between the two ends. The CDR3 sequence: CASSLLGNGELFF. The CDR3 DNA reads as TGTGCCAGCAGTTTGTTGGGGAACGGGGAGCTGTTTTTT.

The chain joins TRBV29-1 to TRBJ2-3; D might be TRBD2 (7 bases). The CDR3 sequence is 15 residues long. CDR1 and CDR2 from the germline V gene are SQVTM and ANQGSEA. In DNA form, the CDR3 reads TGCAGTTCTAACAGGGTGGGAGGGGGCACAGATACGCAGTATTTT. Protein sequence: CSSNRVGGGTDTQYF.

J is TRBJ1-5 and V is TRBV7-6, with 8 positions matching TRBD1. Germline V gene data show CDR1 as SGHVS and CDR2 as FNYEAQ. Unmatched junction bases numbered 13, after V lost 4 bases and J lost 2 bases. This CDR3 has 18 amino acids. The DNA for the CDR3 is TGTGCCAGCAGCTCAATACCGGACAGGGTAGGCGGCAATCAGCCCCAGCATTTT. It specifies CASSSIPDRVGGNQPQHF.

V and J are TRBV5-6 and TRBJ2-2, with D possibly TRBD2 on 5 matching bases. This CDR3 is built from 17 residues. The V and J ends lost 3 bases and 0 bases respectively, with 15 bases between them. Germline V CDR1 and CDR2: SGHDT, YYEEEE. Here the CDR3 reads CASSSIRLDSNTGELFF. Here the CDR3 DNA reads TGTGCCAGCAGCTCGATCCGACTGGACTCGAACACCGGGGAGCTGTTTTTT.

This clone was counted only a few times. This chain uses TRBV2 with TRBJ2-1; D gene unclear. This CDR3 spans 12 amino acids. Per germline, CDR1 SNHLY and CDR2 FYNNEI. Trimming removed 8 bases from V and 6 bases from J, with 11 bases in between. The CDR3 sequence: CASGVGVNEQFF. CDR3 bases: TGTGCCAGCGGGGTAGGAGTCAATGAGCAGTTCTTC.

The chain carries TRBV5-1 and TRBJ2-7, with a weak D call TRBD2 (6 bases). The V gene lost 0 bases and the J gene lost 3 bases, with 10 bases spanning the gap. CDR1 and CDR2 (germline): SGHRS, YFSETQ. The CDR3 is 14 amino acids. The CDR3 coding sequence is TGCGCCAGCAGCTTGGCCGGGAGTTACTACGAGCAGTACTTC. It yields the protein CASSLAGSYYEQYF.

The V call is TRBV6-1, the J call TRBJ2-7; 7 bases align to TRBD1. This CDR3 region has 15 residues. The ends lost 0 bases at V and 2 bases at J; junction bases unmatched: 4. Germline V lookup: CDR1 MNHNS, CDR2 SASEGT. The CDR3 spells CASSEAGQDPYEQYF. The CDR3 bases are TGTGCCAGCAGTGAAGCAGGACAGGATCCCTACGAGCAGTACTTC.

The chain has TRBV4-1 and TRBJ2-2; 9 bases are a match to TRBD2. V dropped 4 bases and J dropped 4; count of bases not matched to a gene: 16. CDR1 is MGHRA and CDR2 is YSYEKL in the germline V gene. The CDR3 extends over 19 amino acids. CDR3 bases: TGCGCCAGCAGCCTCTCCTTCCTTCAGCGGGAGGTGTTCACCGGGGAGCTGTTTTTT. Its translation: CASSLSFLQREVFTGELFF.

The genes are TRBV28 and TRBJ2-3; TRBD2 aligns across 11 bases. The CDR3 has 16 residues. Germline CDR1 reads MDHEN; CDR2 reads SYDVKM. The ends lost 4 bases at V and 4 bases at J; junction bases unmatched: 7. CDR3 region: CASSSILAGDSDTQYF. The CDR3 DNA is TGTGCCAGCAGTTCCATACTAGCGGGAGATTCAGATACGCAGTATTTT.

The V gene is TRBV7-9, the J gene TRBJ1-6, with 7 bases fitting TRBD1. The CDR3 runs to 14 residues. The trim removed 8 bases at V and 9 bases at J, leaving 10 bases unmatched. Germline CDR1 SEHNR, CDR2 FQNEAQ (reference sequence). Here the CDR3 DNA reads TGTGCCAGCTGGGATTCGACAGGGTTTTCACCCCTCCACTTT. It encodes CASWDSTGFSPLHF.

CDR3 nucleotides: TGTGCCAGCAGGACAGGGAGATACGAGCAGTACTTC. It is translated as CASRTGRYEQYF. This chain uses TRBV6-5 with TRBJ2-7; 7 bases match TRBD1. Germline CDR1 is MNHEY and CDR2 is SVGAGI. V was clipped by 6 bases and J by 4 bases; unmatched bases: 3. The CDR3 is 12 amino acids.

This clone has just one count. V gene TRBV5-4 combines with J gene TRBJ2-1, with a tentative D call TRBD2 (5 bases). V lost 4 bases and J lost 2, with 13 bases in between. The CDR3 has 15 residues. Germline V gene sequence: CDR1 SGHNT, CDR2 YYREEE (reference sequence). The CDR3, as DNA: TGTGCCAGCAGCGCGAACACCGGGACCTACAATGAGCAGTTCTTC. Protein sequence: CASSANTGTYNEQFF. Supplemented by reference TRBV5-4 and TRBJ2-1, the full variable domain reads ETGVTQSPTHLIKTRGQQVTLRCSSQSGHNTVSWYQQALGQGPQFIFQYYREEENGRGNFPPRFSGLQFPNYSSELNVNALELDDSALYLCASSANTGTYNEQFFGPGTRLTVL.